This T cell receptor beta chain was recorded in a study of CD8 T cell repertoires and HIV-1 epitope variants. Broader study findings: Beta chains alone show antigen proliferation, not cytokine profile or function.

To note about this clone: Its antigen is still unknown.

V gave up 4 bases and J gave up 0 bases; unmatched junction bases: 11. Germline CDR1 reads SGDLS; CDR2 reads YYNGEE. CDR3 length: 18 residues. Method: immunoSEQ multiplex PCR; TCRdb's copy keeps in-frame clones and lacks some. This table holds some 2,400 clones, approximately 64% found once. The J gene is TRBJ2-3, the V gene TRBV9; 10 bases match TRBD2. The sequenced sample consisted of cultured CD8+ T cells derived from PBMCs. This receptor was taken from a male donor with HIV. As DNA, the CDR3 is TGTGCCAGCAGCCTCGAGCGGGGGGGCAGCTCCAGCACAGATACGCAGTATTTT. This codes for CASSLERGGSSSTDTQYF.